The clone carrying this T cell receptor beta chain occurred many times. This entry comes from a study of molecular identifiers for immune sequencing clone quantification. TCRdb itself ran the PCR reads through MiXCR, one entry per CDR3 protein. The sample carries some 41,000 distinct CDR3 sequences, less than 20% recorded once. The V gene's germline CDR1 is SGHTA and CDR2 FQGNSA. After removal of 3 bases from V and 3 bases from J, the junction contained 15 bases not matched to a gene. This CDR3 has 18 residues. CD8+CD4-CCR7+CD45RA+ sorting gave the naive CD8 T cells. The sample consisted of naive CD8+ T cells from blood, with Jurkat cell RNA spiked in. This sample's subset: FACS-sorted CD8+CD4-CCR7+CD45RA+ naive T cells. The V gene is TRBV7-2, the J gene TRBJ2-3; 7 positions match TRBD2. This TCR was sampled from a human donor in good health. Some libraries in this study had Jurkat cell RNA spiked in. The CDR3 DNA follows: TGTGCCAGCAGCTTTGGGCGGGAGACCCCCTTGGGAACAGATACGCAGTATTTT. It is translated as CASSFGRETPLGTDTQYF.